The 27 T cell receptor beta chains reported below all come from one sample, sequenced in a study of early T cells in non-severe SARS-CoV-2 infection. One entry per CDR3 protein results from TCRdb running MiXCR on the 5' RACE reads. The profile shows tens of thousands of distinct CDR3 sequences, 4.5% to 5% of them singletons. Sequencing input: whole blood. The receptors were gathered from an adult who was a healthcare worker with PCR-confirmed SARS-CoV-2 infection or an uninfected control (not recorded which).

The table lists this clonotype with many counts. The J gene is TRBJ1-2, the V gene TRBV7-2, with 8 positions matching TRBD1. Losses at the gene ends were 5 bases for V and 0 bases for J; bases not matched to a gene: 2. Germline V gene data show CDR1 as SGHTA and CDR2 as FQGNSA. This CDR3 contains 14 residues. CDR3 in amino acids: CASSGQGANYGYTF. The CDR3 DNA reads as TGTGCCAGCAGCGGACAGGGCGCTAACTATGGCTACACCTTC. Drawing the rest from reference TRBV7-2 and TRBJ1-2, the complete variable domain is GAGVSQSPSNKVTEKGKDVELRCDPISGHTALYWYRQSLGQGLEFLIYFQGNSAPDKSGLPSDRFSAERTGGSVSTLTIQRTQQEDSAVYLCASSGQGANYGYTFGSGTRLTVV.

The sample holds many counts of this clonotype. The chain employs TRBV4-3 and TRBJ2-5, with D possibly called TRBD1 or TRBD2 (5 bases each). V was clipped by 3 bases and J by 1 base, with 6 bases between them. Germline lookup yields CDR1 LGHNA and CDR2 YSLEER. This CDR3 region has 13 residues. The CDR3 sequence: CASSQGPQETQYF. In nucleotides, the CDR3 is TGCGCCAGCAGCCAGGGACCCCAAGAGACCCAGTACTTC.

In this sample, this clonotype turned up a few times. This chain uses TRBV6-2 or TRBV6-3 with TRBJ2-3; 9 positions agree with TRBD2. This CDR3 region has 14 residues. Trimming at V came to 5 bases and at J to 4 bases, leaving 4 bases not matched to a gene. Germline V gene sequence: CDR1 MNHEY, CDR2 SVGEGT. Written as DNA, the CDR3 is TGTGCCAGCAGTCGCGGGGGGGCCCCAGATACGCAGTATTTT. It is translated as CASSRGGAPDTQYF.

At least ten counts were recorded for this clonotype. CDR3: CASGKRGGYTDTQYF. Written as DNA, the CDR3 is TGTGCCAGCGGTAAGCGGGGAGGATACACAGATACGCAGTATTTT. The rearrangement uses TRBV27 and TRBJ2-3, with TRBD2 matching 7 bases. V shed 8 bases, J shed 2 bases, and the junction held 10 bases outside the gene matches. Germline V gene sequence: CDR1 MNHEY, CDR2 SMNVEV (reference sequence). There are 15 residues in the CDR3.

This rearrangement joins TRBV12-3 or TRBV12-4 to TRBJ1-2; 7 bases map to TRBD1. V shed 6 bases, J shed 8 bases, and the junction held 9 bases outside the gene matches. The CDR3 totals 13 residues. The DNA for the CDR3 is TGTGCCAGCAGCCTAGGGGCAGGGGGAGGCTACACCTTC. Its protein product is CASSLGAGGGYTF.

This chain connects TRBV19 to TRBJ1-1; the match to TRBD1 covers 7 bases. V lost 0 bases and J lost 1; bases outside the gene matches: 5. Germline CDR1 reads LNHDA; CDR2 reads SQIVND (reference sequence). The CDR3 covers 16 residues. Written as DNA, the CDR3 is TGTGCCAGTAGTATAGATCAGGGGGGTGGGAACACTGAAGCTTTCTTT. This sequence encodes CASSIDQGGGNTEAFF.

This sequence joins TRBV2 and TRBJ2-7; D tentatively fits TRBD1 or TRBD2 (5 bases each). Germline V lookup: CDR1 SNHLY, CDR2 FYNNEI. V lost 3 bases and J lost 7, with 10 bases in between. The CDR3 extends over 12 amino acids. In nucleotides, the CDR3 is TGTGCCAGCAGTGACTCTGGGGGTGAGCAGTACTTC. Translated, it gives CASSDSGGEQYF.

The J gene is TRBJ2-2, the V gene TRBV6-2 or TRBV6-3; D is undetermined. The CDR3 sequence is 12 residues long. The germline gives CDR1 MNHEY, CDR2 SVGEGT. Trimming left V 6 bases short and J 9 bases short, with 11 bases between. The CDR3 bases are TGTGCCAGCAGCCTCCAGTTCTGGGAGCTGTTTTTT. Translation gives CASSLQFWELFF.

This clonotype was observed many times. The chain has TRBV25-1 and TRBJ2-3, with 10 bases fitting TRBD1. The CDR3 has 15 amino acids. The V gene's germline CDR1 is MGHDK and CDR2 SYGVNS. Trimming removed 5 bases from V and 5 bases from J; junction bases left unmatched: 7. The CDR3 loop reads CASSPPGQGRDTQYF. DNA of the CDR3: TGTGCCAGCAGTCCACCGGGACAGGGGAGAGATACGCAGTATTTT.

In its sample, this clonotype was seen a few times. The J gene is TRBJ1-6, the V gene TRBV14; no reliable D call. Looked up from germline, CDR1 is SGHDN and CDR2 is FVKESK. The CDR3 length is 14 residues. The ends were cut back, 0 bases at V and 6 bases at J, with 6 bases in the middle. DNA for the CDR3: TGTGCCAGCAGCCAAGAAGGGAGTAATTCACCCCTCCACTTT. It is translated as CASSQEGSNSPLHF.

The chain combines TRBV6-1 with TRBJ1-4; no clear D. From germline, CDR1 is MNHNS and CDR2 SASEGT. The V end lost 2 bases, the J end lost 0 bases, and 7 bases lay between the germline ends. CDR3 size: 15 residues. CDR3 in amino acids: CASSELRATNEKLFF. The CDR3 DNA sequence: TGTGCCAGCAGTGAACTCCGCGCAACTAATGAAAAACTGTTTTTT.

This clonotype is categorized as medium-sized. This chain links TRBV19 with TRBJ1-4; tentative D call: TRBD1 (6 bases). Trimming stripped 6 bases from V and 12 bases from J, with 23 bases between. CDR1 and CDR2 (germline): LNHDA, SQIVND (reference sequence). The CDR3 sequence is 15 residues long. Written as DNA, the CDR3 is TGTGCCAGTAGCCCCGCATCGGGGGCCCTGGGAGAACTGTTTTTT. Its translation: CASSPASGALGELFF.

This clonotype was detected a few times. The chain couples TRBV3-1 to TRBJ2-3, with 8 nucleotides matching TRBD2. The CDR3 covers 14 residues. The J segment lost 6 bases and the V segment lost 3 bases, leaving 5 bases of the junction unmatched. The germline CDR1 and CDR2 sequences are LGHDT and YNNKEL (reference sequence). The CDR3 reads CASSQRGDSDTQYF. In nucleotides, the CDR3 is TGTGCCAGCAGCCAGCGGGGGGACTCGGATACGCAGTATTTT.

This clonotype was seen many times. This rearrangement joins TRBV5-5 to TRBJ1-2; 10 nucleotides match TRBD1. With 4 bases clipped from V and 8 bases from J, the junction kept 17 bases outside the gene matches. This CDR3 comprises 17 residues. Germline CDR1 is SGHKS and CDR2 is YYEKEE (reference sequence). This chain's CDR3 is CASSPRQGASPSWGYTF. Here the CDR3 DNA reads TGTGCCAGCAGCCCGAGACAGGGGGCATCCCCTTCCTGGGGCTACACCTTC. Together with reference TRBV5-5 and TRBJ1-2, the CDR3 gives the full variable domain: DAGVTQSPTHLIKTRGQQVTLRCSPISGHKSVSWYQQVLGQGPQFIFQYYEKEERGRGNFPDRFSARQFPNYSSELNVNALLLGDSALYLCASSPRQGASPSWGYTFGSGTRLTVV.

The table lists this clonotype with many counts. V and J are TRBV3-1 and TRBJ2-1; TRBD2 agrees at 8 bases. Trimming took 2 bases from V and 5 from J; bases not matched to a gene: 5. The CDR3 consists of 15 residues. The germline V gene encodes CDR1 LGHDT and CDR2 YNNKEL (reference sequence). The chain's CDR3 is CASSQISGAHNEQFF. CDR3 sequence (DNA): TGTGCCAGCAGCCAAATTAGCGGGGCGCACAATGAGCAGTTCTTC.

This clonotype has more than one count but fewer than ten. The chain uses TRBV20-1 and TRBJ2-7, with TRBD1 identical over 8 bases. The germline gives CDR1 DFQATT, CDR2 SNEGSKA (reference sequence). The V and J ends lost 3 bases and 5 bases, in that order; junction bases with no gene match: 6. The CDR3 contains 13 residues. CDR3 in amino acids: CSASGAGGDEQYF. The CDR3 bases are TGCAGTGCTAGTGGTGCAGGGGGCGACGAGCAGTACTTC.

The chain employs TRBV29-1 and TRBJ1-4; 9 bases map to TRBD1. The V gene end was trimmed by 5 bases and the J gene end by 8 bases; junction bases not matched to a gene: 6. This CDR3 spans 13 amino acids. The germline CDR1 and CDR2 sequences are SQVTM and ANQGSEA. The CDR3 sequence is CSVQDRGGEKLFF. The CDR3, as DNA: TGCAGCGTTCAGGACAGGGGAGGGGAAAAACTGTTTTTT. Variable domain in full (rest from reference TRBV29-1 and TRBJ1-4): SAVISQKPSRDICQRGTSLTIQCQVDSQVTMMFWYRQQPGQSLTLIATANQGSEATYESGFVIDKFPISRPNLTFSTLTVSNMSPEDSSIYLCSVQDRGGEKLFFGSGTQLSVL.

The sample holds many counts of this clonotype. Here the CDR3 DNA reads TGTGCCATCAGTACGACCGGGCCTGGCTACACCTTC. Its protein product is CAISTTGPGYTF. V gene TRBV10-3 combines with J gene TRBJ1-2; no reliable D call. Germline-derived CDR1 and CDR2 are ENHRY and SYGVKD. The length of the CDR3 is 12 residues. V lost 5 bases, J lost 7 bases, and 11 bases lay in between.

This clonotype was seen many times. Written as DNA, the CDR3 is TGTGCCACCAAGGACTACGAGCAGTACTTC. It is translated as CATKDYEQYF. The chain is built from TRBV24-1 and TRBJ2-7; D is undetermined. The CDR3 runs 10 residues. Trimming removed 8 bases at V and 3 bases at J, with 4 bases between. Germline-derived CDR1 and CDR2 are KGHDR and SFDVKD.

Many counts were recorded for this clonotype. V and J are TRBV11-2 and TRBJ2-7, with D possibly TRBD2 on 5 matching bases. Trimming removed 5 bases at V and 0 bases at J, with 14 bases between. The CDR3 runs to 15 residues. The germline gives CDR1 SGHAT, CDR2 FQNNGV. CDR3 sequence: CASSTPGKDSYEQYF. Here the CDR3 DNA reads TGTGCCAGCAGCACCCCCGGGAAGGACTCCTACGAGCAGTACTTC. Drawing the rest from reference TRBV11-2 and TRBJ2-7, the complete variable domain is EAGVAQSPRYKIIEKRQSVAFWCNPISGHATLYWYQQILGQGPKLLIQFQNNGVVDDSQLPKDRFSAERLKGVDSTLKIQPAKLEDSAVYLCASSTPGKDSYEQYFGPGTRLTVT.

This clonotype was counted between two and nine times. The chain links TRBV4-3 to TRBJ2-7; D is ambiguous. V was pared by 1 base and J by 7 bases, with 11 bases between. Looked up from germline, CDR1 is LGHNA and CDR2 is YSLEER. The CDR3 has 13 residues. The CDR3 spells CASSQGPIREQYF. The CDR3, as DNA: TGCGCCAGCAGCCAAGGCCCTATCAGAGAGCAGTACTTC.

This clonotype has a handful of counts. The rearrangement joins TRBV6-2 or TRBV6-3 to TRBJ2-2; a possible D gene is TRBD1 (6 bases). CDR1 is MNHEY and CDR2 is SVGEGT in the germline V gene. The germline V and J ends were trimmed by 6 bases and 7 bases, with 12 bases remaining between them. The CDR3 covers 13 residues. The CDR3 nucleotides are TGTGCCAGCAGCTACAGGGAGCGCGGGGAGCTGTTTTTT. Amino acid sequence: CASSYRERGELFF.

This clonotype has at least ten counts. V usage is TRBV20-1 and J usage is TRBJ2-7; D ambiguous. The germline CDR1 and CDR2 sequences are DFQATT and SNEGSKA (reference sequence). Trimming shortened V by 7 bases and J by 2 bases, and 15 bases separated the two germline ends. The CDR3 extends over 13 amino acids. CDR3 in DNA: TGCAGTGTTCGGCGCTTGTGGCCCTACGAGCAGTACTTC. Translation gives CSVRRLWPYEQYF.

This clonotype was seen repeatedly, ten times or more. The chain couples TRBV12-3 or TRBV12-4 to TRBJ1-3; D is ambiguous. This CDR3 is built from 12 residues. The V end lost 4 bases, the J end lost 4 bases, and 5 bases lay between the germline ends. For the CDR3, the DNA is TGTGCCAGCAGTTCCGGGGGAAACACCATATATTTT. It yields the protein CASSSGGNTIYF.

Many counts were recorded for this clonotype. The rearrangement links TRBV16 to TRBJ1-6; D is possibly TRBD1 (6 bases). Trimming shortened V by 2 bases and J by 9 bases, and 17 bases separated the two germline ends. Germline assignment: CDR1 KGHSY and CDR2 FQNENV. CDR3 length equals 16 residues. The CDR3 protein is CASSQLPEGGTSPLHF. The CDR3 DNA reads TGTGCCAGCAGCCAACTCCCCGAAGGGGGAACTTCACCCCTCCACTTT.

This clonotype was observed many times. The chain has TRBV6-5 and TRBJ1-5, with 7 bases lining up with TRBD1. The V gene end was trimmed by 8 bases and the J gene end by 0 bases; junction bases not matched to a gene: 10. Germline V gives CDR1 MNHEY, CDR2 SVGAGI. CDR3 length: 16 residues. The CDR3 loop is CASGVSRGYSNQPQHF. CDR3 nucleotide sequence: TGTGCCAGCGGAGTGAGCAGGGGGTATAGCAATCAGCCCCAGCATTTT.

The CDR3 DNA reads TGCGCCAGCAGCCAAGCCAAGACCAGGGCCGCTGGAAGGGAGCTGTTTTTT. Amino acids: CASSQAKTRAAGRELFF. The chain carries TRBV4-3 and TRBJ2-2; a possible D gene is TRBD1 (5 bases). Germline CDR1 is LGHNA and CDR2 is YSLEER. The CDR3 length is 17 residues. The V end lost 1 base, the J end lost 9 bases, and 21 bases lay between the germline ends.